This T cell receptor beta chain comes out of a study of T cells in Graves' hyperthyroidism and ophthalmopathy. General study findings and limits: Before onset, ophthalmopathy was predicted by the model a median approximately 6.5 months earlier.

Subjects aged 18 to 65 presented with newly diagnosed hyperthyroidism of less than 2 months' duration. Researchers barred patients who had uncontrolled infection, other autoimmune disease, pregnancy or lactation. Amplification yielded TCR beta CDR3 regions, with RNA transcripts as the source. With the HTBI primer set, the TCR CDR3 went through a first round of RT-PCR. TCRdb called the multiplex PCR reads again in MiXCR, with one record for every CDR3 protein. The sample yields some 370,000 distinct CDR3 sequences, about 18% seen once. This clonotype has ten or more counts. Its specificity is not known. The specimen was blood. The clonotype was recovered from a woman aged 25-40 years with Graves' hyperthyroidism that later progressed to Graves' ophthalmopathy.

CDR3: CASGGTGASSEQYF. CDR3 nucleotides: TGTGCCAGCGGTGGGACGGGGGCGTCTTCCGAGCAGTACTTC. This sequence joins TRBV6-2 or TRBV6-3 and TRBJ2-7; the D call may be TRBD1 or TRBD2 (6 bases each). The CDR3 length is 14 residues. The ends were cut back, 8 bases at V and 6 bases at J, with 20 bases in the middle. CDR1 is MNHEY, CDR2 SVGEGT, per germline.